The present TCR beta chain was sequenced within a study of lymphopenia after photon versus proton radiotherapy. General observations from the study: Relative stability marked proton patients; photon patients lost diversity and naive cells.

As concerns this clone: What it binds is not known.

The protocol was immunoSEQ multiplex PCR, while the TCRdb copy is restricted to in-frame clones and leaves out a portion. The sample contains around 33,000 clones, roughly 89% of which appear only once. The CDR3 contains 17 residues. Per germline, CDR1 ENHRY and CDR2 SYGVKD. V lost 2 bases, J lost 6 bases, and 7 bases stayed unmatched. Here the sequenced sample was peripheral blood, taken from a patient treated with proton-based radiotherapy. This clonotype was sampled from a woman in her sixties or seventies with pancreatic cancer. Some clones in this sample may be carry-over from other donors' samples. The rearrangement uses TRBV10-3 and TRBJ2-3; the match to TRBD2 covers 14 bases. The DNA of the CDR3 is TGTGCCATCAGTGAGACACAGGGACTAGCGGGAGTGGATACGCAGTATTTT. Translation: CAISETQGLAGVDTQYF.